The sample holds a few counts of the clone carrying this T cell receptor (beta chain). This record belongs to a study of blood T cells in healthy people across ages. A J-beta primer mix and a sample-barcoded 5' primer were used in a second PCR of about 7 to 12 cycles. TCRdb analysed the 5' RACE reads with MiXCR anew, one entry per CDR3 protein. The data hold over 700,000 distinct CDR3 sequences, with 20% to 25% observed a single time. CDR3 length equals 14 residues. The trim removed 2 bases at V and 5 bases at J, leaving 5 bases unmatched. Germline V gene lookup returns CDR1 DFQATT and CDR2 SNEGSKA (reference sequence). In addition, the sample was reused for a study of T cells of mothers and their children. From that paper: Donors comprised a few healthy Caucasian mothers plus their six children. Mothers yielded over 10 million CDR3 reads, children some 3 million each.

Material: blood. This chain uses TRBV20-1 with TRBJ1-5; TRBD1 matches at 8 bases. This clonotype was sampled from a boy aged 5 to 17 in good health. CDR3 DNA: TGCAGTGCTAGACCTACAGGGGGGTATCAGCCCCAGCATTTT. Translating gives CSARPTGGYQPQHF.